These T cell receptor beta chains were read from a single sample in a study of tumor-infiltrating lymphocytes in oesophageal squamous cell carcinoma. Via MiXCR, TCRdb re-called the PCR reads, giving one row per CDR3 protein. Of over 20,000 distinct CDR3 sequences listed, 30% to 35% are singletons. The specimen was esophageal tumor tissue. These receptors were taken from a female donor with esophageal squamous cell carcinoma. Both conserved end residues are part of each CDR3. The order of the fields is J gene, CDR3 length, D gene, V gene, clone size, CDR3 DNA, CDR3 protein. A D gene is named only where the DNA matches it firmly. Expanded clones get a size class; other rows say once, few or many, or leave the size out.

>TRBJ1-3|15|-|TRBV7-2|many
TGTGCCAGCAGCTCAACAGGGTTCTCTGGAAACACCATATATTTT
CASSSTGFSGNTIYF
>TRBJ1-1|12|-|TRBV19|few
TGTGCCAGTAAGCGCTCGAACACTGAAGCTTTCTTT
CASKRSNTEAFF
>TRBJ2-5|14|-|TRBV7-3|-
TGTGCCAGCAGCCGCCTCATTTTGGGAGAGACCCAGTACTTC
CASSRLILGETQYF
>TRBJ2-1|9|-|TRBV28|many
TGTGCCTATGACAATGAGCAGTTCTTC
CAYDNEQFF
>TRBJ2-1|19|-|TRBV4-1|many
TGCGCCAGCAGCCAAGATAAAGGCTGGGCGGCGGCATCCTACAATGAGCAGTTCTTC
CASSQDKGWAAASYNEQFF
>TRBJ1-1|11|-|TRBV25-1|many
TGTGCCAGCAGCCTCTCGGCTGAAGCTTTCTTT
CASSLSAEAFF
>TRBJ2-7|12|TRBD2|TRBV30|few
TGTGCCTGGAGGACTAGCCGCTACGAGCAGTACTTC
CAWRTSRYEQYF
>TRBJ1-2|15|TRBD1|TRBV5-6|-
TGTGCCAGCAGCCGGGACAGGCGAGGGAACTATGGCTACACCTTC
CASSRDRRGNYGYTF
>TRBJ2-7|13|-|TRBV7-7|-
TGTGCTAGCAGCTTTCCTACTTCCGACGAGCAGTACTTC
CASSFPTSDEQYF
>TRBJ1-6|15|TRBD1|TRBV7-8|once
TGTGCCACTCACCGGGACAGGCTGCATAATTCACCCCTCCACTTT
CATHRDRLHNSPLHF
>TRBJ2-7|12|-|TRBV5-5|many
TGTGCCAGCAGCTTGGCACTCTACGAGCAGTACTTC
CASSLALYEQYF
>TRBJ2-6|19|-|TRBV7-3|-
TGTGCCAGCAGCTTAGGAGTTGCGGTGGGGAGTTCTGGGGCCAACGTCCTGACTTTC
CASSLGVAVGSSGANVLTF
>TRBJ1-1|12|-|TRBV4-1|-
TGCGCCAGCAAAGCGACAAATTCTGAAGCTTTCTTT
CASKATNSEAFF
>TRBJ2-1|13|-|TRBV7-7|-
TGTGCTAGCAGCAAGGACATATACAATGAGCAGTTCTTC
CASSKDIYNEQFF
>TRBJ2-7|16|TRBD2|TRBV7-8|-
TGTGCCAGCAGCTCCGGGACTAGTTTCGGGTTCTACGAGCAGTACTTC
CASSSGTSFGFYEQYF
>TRBJ2-1|15|TRBD2|TRBV20-1|-
TGCAGTGCTAGAGATCAGGGACTAGCAACGGTGAAGCAGTTCTTC
CSARDQGLATVKQFF
>TRBJ2-5|16|TRBD2|TRBV7-4|few
TGTGCCAGCAGCTTGGGGACTAGCGACCCCCAAGAGACCCAGTACTTC
CASSLGTSDPQETQYF
>TRBJ2-3|15|TRBD1|TRBV4-1|-
TGCGCCAGCAGCCTTGAGGGGGCGAGCACAGATACGCAGTATTTT
CASSLEGASTDTQYF
>TRBJ2-1|14|TRBD1|TRBV7-2|-
TGTGCCAGCAGGAGTCGGGACAGGGGTGGCGAGCAGTTCTTC
CASRSRDRGGEQFF
>TRBJ2-1|15|TRBD2|TRBV6-1|many
TGTGCCAGCGGCGCTAGCGGGAGGACCTACAATGAGCAGTTCTTC
CASGASGRTYNEQFF
>TRBJ2-7|15|-|TRBV7-3|-
TGTGCCAGCAGCTTAATGGCAGGGAAGGATTCACCCCTCCACTTC
CASSLMAGKDSPLHF
>TRBJ2-1|13|-|TRBV7-2|once
TGTGCCAGCAGCTCTAGGGGGATAAATGAGCAGTTCTTC
CASSSRGINEQFF
>TRBJ1-6|16|-|TRBV7-9|medium-sized
TGTGCCAGCAGCTTAGGAGGGGGCTCCTATAATTCACCCCTCCACTTT
CASSLGGGSYNSPLHF
>TRBJ2-7|10|-|TRBV23-1|few
TGCGCCACTCAGGACTACGAGCAGTACTTC
CATQDYEQYF
>TRBJ1-5|14|-|TRBV5-1|-
TGCGCCAGCAGCTTAGGGGGGAGCAATCAGCCCCAGCATTTT
CASSLGGSNQPQHF
>TRBJ2-3|14|-|TRBV2|-
TGTGCCAGCAGGGAAGACTCGCACACAGATACGCAGTATTTT
CASREDSHTDTQYF
>TRBJ2-7|15|-|TRBV7-8|medium-sized
TGTGCCAGCAGCCCCCGGATGACCGGCTCCTACGAGCAGTACTTC
CASSPRMTGSYEQYF
>TRBJ1-4|15|TRBD1|TRBV12-3/TRBV12-4|many
TGTGCCAGCAGCCTACAGGGGTTCGCTAATGAAAAACTGTTTTTT
CASSLQGFANEKLFF
>TRBJ2-7|11|-|TRBV14|many
TGTGCCAGCAGCCAAGTCTACGAGCAGTACTTC
CASSQVYEQYF
>TRBJ2-3|16|-|TRBV6-5|-
TGTGCCAGCAACAAAAGGGGAGGGGGGGGCACAGATACGCAGTATTTT
CASNKRGGGGTDTQYF
>TRBJ1-5|14|-|TRBV6-1|many
TGTGCCAGCTCCCCGCAGTCCGCCAATCAGCCCCAGCATTTT
CASSPQSANQPQHF
>TRBJ2-1|14|TRBD1|TRBV7-6|-
TGTGCCAGCAGAGGGACAGGGGGACTCGATGAGCAGTTCTTC
CASRGTGGLDEQFF
>TRBJ2-7|14|-|TRBV7-8|many
TGTGCCAGCAGCTTAGTTCCGGCCCACTACGAGCAGTACTTC
CASSLVPAHYEQYF
>TRBJ2-7|16|TRBD2|TRBV6-1|-
TGTGCCAGCAGTTTTTTGACTAGCGGGAGAGTCGGTGAGCAGTACTTC
CASSFLTSGRVGEQYF
>TRBJ2-1|15|TRBD2|TRBV12-3/TRBV12-4|few
TGTGCCAGCAGTTTACAAGGACTAGCCGACAATGAGCAGTTCTTC
CASSLQGLADNEQFF
>TRBJ2-3|14|-|TRBV5-4|-
TGTGCCAGCAGCTTGGACGGTGGCACAGATACGCAGTATTTT
CASSLDGGTDTQYF
>TRBJ2-2|15|TRBD1|TRBV18|-
TGTGCCAGCTCACAGGACAGGTCGAACACCGGGGAGCTGTTTTTT
CASSQDRSNTGELFF
>TRBJ1-2|14|TRBD1|TRBV7-2|once
TGTGCCAGCAGCTTACAGGGGGCTGGCTATGGCTACACCTTC
CASSLQGAGYGYTF
>TRBJ2-5|13|-|TRBV7-2|few
TGTGCCAGCAGCCCTTCGTACCAAGAGACCCAGTACTTC
CASSPSYQETQYF
>TRBJ2-7|14|TRBD1|TRBV7-9|medium-sized
TGTGCCAGCAGCCTCCCGGGACAGAACTACGAGCAGTACTTC
CASSLPGQNYEQYF
>TRBJ2-3|19|TRBD2|TRBV6-1|few
TGTGCCAGCAGTGACGGGCGGAGACTAGCGGGAGGTTGGTTAGATACGCAGTATTTT
CASSDGRRLAGGWLDTQYF
>TRBJ2-1|13|-|TRBV6-1|many
TGTGCCAGCAGTGAAGGCGATCCTCATGAGCAGTTCTTC
CASSEGDPHEQFF
>TRBJ2-1|12|-|TRBV28|once
TGTGCCAGCAATCAAAACTACAATGAGCAGTTCTTC
CASNQNYNEQFF
>TRBJ2-1|14|-|TRBV7-8|-
TGTGCCAGCAGCCTCCGGGACGGAGTCAATGAGCAGTTCTTC
CASSLRDGVNEQFF
>TRBJ2-7|13|-|TRBV7-8|medium-sized
TGTGCCAGCAGCCACGGGTCGGCGGGCGAGCAGTACTTC
CASSHGSAGEQYF
>TRBJ2-1|15|TRBD2|TRBV2|few
TGTGCCAGCAGTGTACTAGCGGGGGGGTACAATGAGCAGTTCTTC
CASSVLAGGYNEQFF
>TRBJ1-5|15|-|TRBV19|many
TGTGCCAGTAGTATGGGGGGCACGAGCAATCAGCCCCAGCATTTT
CASSMGGTSNQPQHF
>TRBJ2-1|13|-|TRBV5-4|few
TGTGCCAGCAGCTGGAGGACCAACAGCGAGCAGTTCTTC
CASSWRTNSEQFF
>TRBJ1-4|16|-|TRBV28|many
TGTGCCAGCAGTTTATGGGGGGGGGGCGCGGGTGAAAAACTGTTTTTT
CASSLWGGGAGEKLFF
>TRBJ2-3|12|-|TRBV7-8|-
TGTGCCAGCACCCCCGGGGCCGATACGCAGTATTTT
CASTPGADTQYF
>TRBJ1-4|15|TRBD1|TRBV6-6|many
TGTGCCAGCAGTTACTCGAGGGGACAGGCAGAAAAACTGTTTTTT
CASSYSRGQAEKLFF
>TRBJ1-1|15|-|TRBV5-1|many
TGCGCCAGCAGCCCCGAAGGAGCTTCTTACACTGAAGCTTTCTTT
CASSPEGASYTEAFF
>TRBJ2-1|16|TRBD1|TRBV19|-
TGTGCCAGTAGTATCCTTACCGGACAGGGGGCTGGGGAGCAGTTCTTC
CASSILTGQGAGEQFF
>TRBJ1-6|15|-|TRBV28|many
TGTGCCAGCAACTCTGAGACAGGAAGGAATTCACCCCTCCACTTT
CASNSETGRNSPLHF
>TRBJ2-1|14|TRBD1|TRBV11-2|many
TGTGCCAGCAGGGGGACAGGCCCCTACAATGAGCAGTTCTTC
CASRGTGPYNEQFF
>TRBJ2-7|12|-|TRBV10-3|-
TGTGCCATCAGACAGGACAGCTACGAGCAGTACTTC
CAIRQDSYEQYF
>TRBJ2-2|14|-|TRBV10-3|-
TGTGCCATCAGTGAGGAACCATCACCCGGGGAGCTGTTTTTT
CAISEEPSPGELFF
>TRBJ2-4|10|-|TRBV12-3/TRBV12-4|few
TGTGCCAGCAATGGGTTGGTGCAGTACTTC
CASNGLVQYF
>TRBJ2-3|17|TRBD2|TRBV6-1|-
TGTGCCAGCAGCCTAATGGTGGTAGCGGGTGGCACAGATACGCAGTATTTT
CASSLMVVAGGTDTQYF